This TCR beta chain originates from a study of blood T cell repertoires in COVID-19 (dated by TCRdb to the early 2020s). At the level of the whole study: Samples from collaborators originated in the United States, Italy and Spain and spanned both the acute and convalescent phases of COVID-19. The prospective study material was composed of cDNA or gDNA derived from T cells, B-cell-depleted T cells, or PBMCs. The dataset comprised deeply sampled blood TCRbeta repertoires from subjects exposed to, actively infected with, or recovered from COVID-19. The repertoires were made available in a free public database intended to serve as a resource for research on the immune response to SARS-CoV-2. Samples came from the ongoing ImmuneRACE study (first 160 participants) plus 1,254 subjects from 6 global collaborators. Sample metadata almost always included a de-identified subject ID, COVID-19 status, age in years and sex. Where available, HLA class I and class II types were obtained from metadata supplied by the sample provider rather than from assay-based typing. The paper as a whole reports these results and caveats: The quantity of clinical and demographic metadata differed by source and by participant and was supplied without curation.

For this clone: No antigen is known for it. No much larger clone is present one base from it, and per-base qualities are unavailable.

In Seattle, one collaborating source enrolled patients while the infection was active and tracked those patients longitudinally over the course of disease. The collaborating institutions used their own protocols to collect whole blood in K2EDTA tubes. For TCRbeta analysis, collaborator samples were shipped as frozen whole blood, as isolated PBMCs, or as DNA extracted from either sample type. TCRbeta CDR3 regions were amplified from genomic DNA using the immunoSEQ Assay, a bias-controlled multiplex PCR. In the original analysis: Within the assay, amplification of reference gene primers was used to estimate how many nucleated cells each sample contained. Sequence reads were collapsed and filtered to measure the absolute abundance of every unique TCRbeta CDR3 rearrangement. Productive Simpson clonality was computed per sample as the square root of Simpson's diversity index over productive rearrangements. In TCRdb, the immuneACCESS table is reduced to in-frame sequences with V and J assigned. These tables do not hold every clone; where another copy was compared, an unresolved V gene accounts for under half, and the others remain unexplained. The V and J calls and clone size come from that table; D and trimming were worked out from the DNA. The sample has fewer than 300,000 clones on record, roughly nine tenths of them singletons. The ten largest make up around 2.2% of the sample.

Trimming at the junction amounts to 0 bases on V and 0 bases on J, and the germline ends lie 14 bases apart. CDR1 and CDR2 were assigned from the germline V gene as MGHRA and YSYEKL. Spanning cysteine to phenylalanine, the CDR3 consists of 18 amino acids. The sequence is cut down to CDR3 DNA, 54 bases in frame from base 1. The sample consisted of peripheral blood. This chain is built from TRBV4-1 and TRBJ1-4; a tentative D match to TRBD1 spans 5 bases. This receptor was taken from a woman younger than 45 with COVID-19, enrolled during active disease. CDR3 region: CASSQDVQDKTTNEKLFF. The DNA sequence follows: TGCGCCAGCAGCCAAGATGTTCAGGACAAGACAACTAATGAAAAACTGTTTTTT.